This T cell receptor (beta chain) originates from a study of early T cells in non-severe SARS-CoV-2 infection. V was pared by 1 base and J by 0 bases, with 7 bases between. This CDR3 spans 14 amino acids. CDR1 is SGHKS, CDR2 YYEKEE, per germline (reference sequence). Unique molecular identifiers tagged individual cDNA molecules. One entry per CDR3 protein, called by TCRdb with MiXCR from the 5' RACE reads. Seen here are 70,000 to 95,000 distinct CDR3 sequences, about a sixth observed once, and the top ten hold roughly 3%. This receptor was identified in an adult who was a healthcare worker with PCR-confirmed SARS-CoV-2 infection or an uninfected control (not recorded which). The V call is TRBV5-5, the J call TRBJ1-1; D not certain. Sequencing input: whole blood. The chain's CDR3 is CASSLMAVNTEAFF. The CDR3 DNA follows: TGTGCCAGCAGCTTGATGGCGGTGAACACTGAAGCTTTCTTT.